The 5 T cell receptor delta chains below come from one sample, sequenced in a study of gammadelta T cells in human blood. TCRdb called clones from the RT-PCR reads again using CATT. The table records about 570 delta-chain clones, almost 40% of them present only once. Sequencing was done on a sample of Vgamma9Vdelta2 gamma-delta T cells from cord blood. The receptors stem from a newborn.

This clone is termed large. The chain links TRDV2 to TRDJ2; the match to TRDD3 covers 9 bases. Per the germline V gene, CDR1 is GEAIGNYY and CDR2 is EKD. The V gene end was trimmed by 1 base and the J gene end by 1 base; junction bases not matched to a gene: 0. The CDR3 covers 15 residues. CDR3 residues: CACDTLGDLTAQLFF. In DNA, the CDR3 is TGTGCCTGTGACACACTGGGGGATTTGACAGCACAACTCTTCTTT.

This clone was counted only a few times. This sample also contains other DNA sequences that code for the same CDR3. The genes are TRDV2 and TRDJ1, with 11 nucleotides matching TRDD3. The germline CDR1 and CDR2 sequences are GEAIGNYY and EKD. The CDR3 spans 12 residues. With V trimmed by 3 bases and J by 10 bases, 3 bases remained unmatched. CDR3 loop: CACDWGIRSLIF. DNA of the CDR3: TGTGCCTGTGACTGGGGGATACGCTCACTCATCTTT.

This clone is termed large. The rearrangement links TRDV2 to TRDJ1; tentative D call: TRDD3 (6 bases). There are 17 residues in the CDR3. CDR1 and CDR2 from the germline V gene are GEAIGNYY and EKD. V was clipped by 1 base and J by 1 base, with 18 bases between them. The CDR3 protein is CACDTRAWGVLTDKLIF. In DNA, the CDR3 is TGTGCCTGTGACACTCGGGCTTGGGGGGTTCTCACCGATAAACTCATCTTT.

The chain combines TRDV2 with TRDJ3; TRDD3 aligns across 13 bases. J lost 0 bases, V lost 2 bases, and 3 bases had no gene match. In germline, CDR1 is GEAIGNYY, CDR2 EKD. There are 19 residues in the CDR3. The CDR3 DNA reads TGTGCCTGTGACAGTACTGGGGGATACGGCTCCTGGGACACCCGACAGATGTTTTTC. Its translation is CACDSTGGYGSWDTRQMFF.

Comment on this clone: A far larger clone is just one base off, so this is likely a read error. The chain links TRDV2 to TRDJ1; 8 nucleotides line up with TRDD3. CDR1 is GEAIGNYY and CDR2 is EKD in the germline V gene. The length of the CDR3 is 18 residues. The V gene end was trimmed by 2 bases and the J gene end by 0 bases; junction bases not matched to a gene: 13. The CDR3 DNA is TGTGCCTGTGACAAGGGGTACTTGGGGATACCGTACACCGATAAACTCATCTTT. Its protein is CACDKGYLGIPYTDKLIF.